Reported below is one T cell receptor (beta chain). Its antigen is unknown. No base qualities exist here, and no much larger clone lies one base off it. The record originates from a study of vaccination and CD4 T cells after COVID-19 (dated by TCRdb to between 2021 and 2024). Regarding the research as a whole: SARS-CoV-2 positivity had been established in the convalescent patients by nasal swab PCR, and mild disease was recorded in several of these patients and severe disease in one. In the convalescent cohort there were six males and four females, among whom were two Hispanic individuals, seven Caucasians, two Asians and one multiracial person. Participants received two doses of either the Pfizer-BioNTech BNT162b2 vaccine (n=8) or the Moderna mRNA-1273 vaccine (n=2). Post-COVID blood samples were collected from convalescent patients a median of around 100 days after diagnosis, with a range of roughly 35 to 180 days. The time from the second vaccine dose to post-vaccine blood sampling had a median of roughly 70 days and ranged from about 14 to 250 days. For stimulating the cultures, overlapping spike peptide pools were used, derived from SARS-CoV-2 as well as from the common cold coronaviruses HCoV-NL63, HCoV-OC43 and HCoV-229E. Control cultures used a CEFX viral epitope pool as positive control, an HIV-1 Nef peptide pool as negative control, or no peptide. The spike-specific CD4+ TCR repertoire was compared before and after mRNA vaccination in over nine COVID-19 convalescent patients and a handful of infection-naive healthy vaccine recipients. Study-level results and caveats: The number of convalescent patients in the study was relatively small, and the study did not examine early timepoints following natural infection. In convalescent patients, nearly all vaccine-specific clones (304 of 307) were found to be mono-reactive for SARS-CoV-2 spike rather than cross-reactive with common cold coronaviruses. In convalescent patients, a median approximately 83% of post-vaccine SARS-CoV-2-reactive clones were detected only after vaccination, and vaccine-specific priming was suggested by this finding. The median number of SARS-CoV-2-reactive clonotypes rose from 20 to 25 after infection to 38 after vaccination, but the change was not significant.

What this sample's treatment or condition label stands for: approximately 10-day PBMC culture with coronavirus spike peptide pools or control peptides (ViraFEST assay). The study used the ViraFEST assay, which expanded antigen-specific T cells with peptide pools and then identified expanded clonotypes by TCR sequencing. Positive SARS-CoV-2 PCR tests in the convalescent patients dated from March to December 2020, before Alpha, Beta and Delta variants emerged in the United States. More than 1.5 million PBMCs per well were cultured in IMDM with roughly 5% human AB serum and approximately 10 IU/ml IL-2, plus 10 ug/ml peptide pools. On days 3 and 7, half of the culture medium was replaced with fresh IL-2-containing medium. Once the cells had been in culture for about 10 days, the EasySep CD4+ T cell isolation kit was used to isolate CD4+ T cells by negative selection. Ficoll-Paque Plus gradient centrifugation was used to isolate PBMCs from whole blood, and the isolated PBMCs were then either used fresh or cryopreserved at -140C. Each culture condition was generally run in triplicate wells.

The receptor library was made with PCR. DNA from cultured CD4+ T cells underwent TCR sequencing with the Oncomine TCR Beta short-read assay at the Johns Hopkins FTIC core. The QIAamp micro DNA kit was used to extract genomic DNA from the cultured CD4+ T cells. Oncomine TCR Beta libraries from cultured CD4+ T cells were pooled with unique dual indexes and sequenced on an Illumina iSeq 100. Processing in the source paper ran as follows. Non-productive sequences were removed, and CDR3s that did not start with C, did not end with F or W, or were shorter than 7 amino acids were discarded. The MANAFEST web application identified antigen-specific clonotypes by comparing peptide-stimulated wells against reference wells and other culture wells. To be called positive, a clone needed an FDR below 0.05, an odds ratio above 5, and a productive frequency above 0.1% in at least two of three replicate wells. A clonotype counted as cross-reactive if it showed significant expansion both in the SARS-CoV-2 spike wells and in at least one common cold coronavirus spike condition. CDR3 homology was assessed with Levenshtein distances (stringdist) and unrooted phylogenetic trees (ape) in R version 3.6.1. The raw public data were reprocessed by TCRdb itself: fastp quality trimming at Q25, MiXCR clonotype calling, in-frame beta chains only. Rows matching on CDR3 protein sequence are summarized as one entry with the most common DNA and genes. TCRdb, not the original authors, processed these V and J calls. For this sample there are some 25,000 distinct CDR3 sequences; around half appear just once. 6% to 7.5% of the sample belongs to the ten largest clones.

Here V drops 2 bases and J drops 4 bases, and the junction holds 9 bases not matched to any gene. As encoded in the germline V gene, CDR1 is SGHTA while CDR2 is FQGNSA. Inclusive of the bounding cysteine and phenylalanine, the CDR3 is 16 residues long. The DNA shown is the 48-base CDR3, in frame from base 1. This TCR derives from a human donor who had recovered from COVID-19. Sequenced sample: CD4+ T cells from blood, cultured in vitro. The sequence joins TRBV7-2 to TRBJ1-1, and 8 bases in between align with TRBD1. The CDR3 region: CASSLMPPGGGTEAFF. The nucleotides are TGTGCCAGCAGCTTAATGCCTCCAGGGGGCGGCACTGAAGCTTTCTTT.